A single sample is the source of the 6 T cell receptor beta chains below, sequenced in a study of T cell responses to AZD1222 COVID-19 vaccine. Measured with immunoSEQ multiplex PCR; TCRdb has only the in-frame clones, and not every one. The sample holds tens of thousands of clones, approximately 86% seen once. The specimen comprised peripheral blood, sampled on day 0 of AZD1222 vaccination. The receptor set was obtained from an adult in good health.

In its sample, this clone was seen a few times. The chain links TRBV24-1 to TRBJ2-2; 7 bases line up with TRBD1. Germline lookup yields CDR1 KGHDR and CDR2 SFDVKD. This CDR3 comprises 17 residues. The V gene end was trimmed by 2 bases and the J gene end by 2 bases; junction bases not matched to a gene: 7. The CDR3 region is CATSDWDGQENTGELFF. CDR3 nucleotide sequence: TGTGCCACCAGTGATTGGGATGGACAGGAAAACACCGGGGAGCTGTTTTTT.

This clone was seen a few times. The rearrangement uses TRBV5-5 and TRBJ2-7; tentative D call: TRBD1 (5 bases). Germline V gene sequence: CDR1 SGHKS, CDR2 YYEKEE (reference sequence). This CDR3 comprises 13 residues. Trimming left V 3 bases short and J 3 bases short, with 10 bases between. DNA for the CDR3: TGTGCCAGCAGCTCCGGACAAGGCTACGAGCAGTACTTC. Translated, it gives CASSSGQGYEQYF.

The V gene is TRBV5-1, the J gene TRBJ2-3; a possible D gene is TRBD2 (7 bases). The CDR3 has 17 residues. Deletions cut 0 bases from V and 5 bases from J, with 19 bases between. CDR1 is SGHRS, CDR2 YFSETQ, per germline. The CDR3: CASSLAYRGGGEDTQYF. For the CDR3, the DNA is TGCGCCAGCAGCTTGGCCTATAGGGGCGGGGGCGAAGATACGCAGTATTTT. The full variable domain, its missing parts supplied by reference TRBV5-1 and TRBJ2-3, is KAGVTQTPRYLIKTRGQQVTLSCSPISGHRSVSWYQQTPGQGLQFLFEYFSETQRNKGNFPGRFSGRQFSNSRSEMNVSTLELGDSALYLCASSLAYRGGGEDTQYFGPGTRLTVL.

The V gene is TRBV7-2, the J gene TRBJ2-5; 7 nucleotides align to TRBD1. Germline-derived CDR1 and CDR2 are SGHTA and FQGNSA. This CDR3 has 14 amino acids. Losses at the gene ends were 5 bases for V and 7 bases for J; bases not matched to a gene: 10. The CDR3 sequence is CASSLAGGTATQYF. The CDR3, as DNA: TGTGCCAGCAGCCTGGCAGGGGGTACAGCGACCCAGTACTTC.

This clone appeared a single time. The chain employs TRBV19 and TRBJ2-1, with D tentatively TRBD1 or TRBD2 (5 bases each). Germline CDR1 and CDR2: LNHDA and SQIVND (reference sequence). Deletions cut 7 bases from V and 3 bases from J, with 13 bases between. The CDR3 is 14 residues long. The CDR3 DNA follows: TGTGCCAGTAATCGGGACGGACTCTACAATGAGCAGTTCTTC. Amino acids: CASNRDGLYNEQFF.

CDR3 sequence: CASSVWEEDTQYF. Written as DNA, the CDR3 is TGTGCCAGCAGTGTCTGGGAGGAGGATACGCAGTATTTT. The V and J genes are TRBV2 and TRBJ2-3, with D tentatively TRBD2 (6 bases). Germline values: CDR1 SNHLY, CDR2 FYNNEI. Trimming shortened V by 4 bases and J by 6 bases, and 11 bases separated the two germline ends. The CDR3 contains 13 residues.